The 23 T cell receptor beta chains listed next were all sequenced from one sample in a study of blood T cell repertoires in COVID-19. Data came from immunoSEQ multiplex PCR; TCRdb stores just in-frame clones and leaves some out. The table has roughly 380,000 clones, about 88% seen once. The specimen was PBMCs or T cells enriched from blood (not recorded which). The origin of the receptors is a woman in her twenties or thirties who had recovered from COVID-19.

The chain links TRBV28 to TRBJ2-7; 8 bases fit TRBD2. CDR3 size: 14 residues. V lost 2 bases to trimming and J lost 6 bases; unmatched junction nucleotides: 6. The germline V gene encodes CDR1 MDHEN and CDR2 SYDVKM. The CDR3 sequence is CASSLEGTRIEQYF. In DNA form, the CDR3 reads TGTGCCAGCAGTTTAGAAGGGACTAGAATCGAGCAGTACTTC.

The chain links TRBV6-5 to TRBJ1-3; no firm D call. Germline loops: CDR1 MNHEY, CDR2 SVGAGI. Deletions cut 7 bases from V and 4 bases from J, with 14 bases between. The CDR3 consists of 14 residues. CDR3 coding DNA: TGTGCCAGCACCTCCGTGGAGGGCGGAAACACCATATATTTT. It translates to CASTSVEGGNTIYF.

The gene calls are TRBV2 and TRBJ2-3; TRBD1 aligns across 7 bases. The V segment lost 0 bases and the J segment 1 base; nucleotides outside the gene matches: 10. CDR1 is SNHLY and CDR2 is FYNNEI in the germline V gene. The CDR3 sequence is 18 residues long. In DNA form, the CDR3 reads TGTGCCAGCAGTGAAGCGGGGCCTAGACAGGGAGGCACAGATACGCAGTATTTT. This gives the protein CASSEAGPRQGGTDTQYF.

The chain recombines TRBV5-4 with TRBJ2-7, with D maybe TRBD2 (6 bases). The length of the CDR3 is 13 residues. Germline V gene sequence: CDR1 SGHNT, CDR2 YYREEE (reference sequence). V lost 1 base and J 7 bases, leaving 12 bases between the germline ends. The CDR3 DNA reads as TGTGCCAGCAGCTTGACACGTGCGGGGGAGCAGTACTTC. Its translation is CASSLTRAGEQYF.

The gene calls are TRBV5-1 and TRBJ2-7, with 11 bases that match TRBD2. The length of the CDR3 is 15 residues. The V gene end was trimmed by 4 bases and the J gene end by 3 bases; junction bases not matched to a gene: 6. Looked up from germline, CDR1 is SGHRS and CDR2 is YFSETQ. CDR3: CASSAATSGGYEQYF. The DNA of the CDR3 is TGCGCCAGCAGCGCAGCCACTAGCGGGGGCTACGAGCAGTACTTC. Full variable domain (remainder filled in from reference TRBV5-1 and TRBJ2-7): KAGVTQTPRYLIKTRGQQVTLSCSPISGHRSVSWYQQTPGQGLQFLFEYFSETQRNKGNFPGRFSGRQFSNSRSEMNVSTLELGDSALYLCASSAATSGGYEQYFGPGTRLTVT.

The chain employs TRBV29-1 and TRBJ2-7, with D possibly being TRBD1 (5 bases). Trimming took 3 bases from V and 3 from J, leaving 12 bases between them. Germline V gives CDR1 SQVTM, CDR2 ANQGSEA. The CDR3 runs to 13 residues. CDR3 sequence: CSVDSGYGYEQYF. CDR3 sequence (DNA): TGCAGCGTTGACTCAGGGTATGGCTACGAGCAGTACTTC.

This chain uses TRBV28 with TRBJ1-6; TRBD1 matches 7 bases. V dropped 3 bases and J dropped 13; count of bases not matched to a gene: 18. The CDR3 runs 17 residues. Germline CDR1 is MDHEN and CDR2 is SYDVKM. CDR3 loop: CASSFLQIGTVVFPLHF. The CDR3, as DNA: TGTGCCAGCAGTTTTTTGCAAATCGGGACAGTAGTTTTCCCCCTCCACTTT.

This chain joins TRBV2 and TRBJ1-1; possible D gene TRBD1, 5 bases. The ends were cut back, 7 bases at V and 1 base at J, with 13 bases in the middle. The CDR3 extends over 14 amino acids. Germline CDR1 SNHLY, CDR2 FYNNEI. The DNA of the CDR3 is TGTGCCAGCAATGCGGGACCTCGGAACACTGAAGCTTTCTTT. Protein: CASNAGPRNTEAFF.

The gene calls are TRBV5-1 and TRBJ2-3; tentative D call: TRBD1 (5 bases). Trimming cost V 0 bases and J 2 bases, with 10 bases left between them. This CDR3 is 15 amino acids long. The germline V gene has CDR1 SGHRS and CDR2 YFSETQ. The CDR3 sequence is CASSLGVGVTDTQYF. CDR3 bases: TGCGCCAGCAGCTTGGGGGTAGGGGTCACAGATACGCAGTATTTT.

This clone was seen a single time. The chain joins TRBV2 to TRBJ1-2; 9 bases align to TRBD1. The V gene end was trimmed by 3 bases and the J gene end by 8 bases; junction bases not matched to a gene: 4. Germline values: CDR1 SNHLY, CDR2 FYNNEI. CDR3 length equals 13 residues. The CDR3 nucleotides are TGTGCCAGCAGTGATGGGACAGGGCCGGGCTACACCTTC. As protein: CASSDGTGPGYTF. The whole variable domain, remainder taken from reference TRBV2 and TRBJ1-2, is EPEVTQTPSHQVTQMGQEVILRCVPISNHLYFYWYRQILGQKVEFLVSFYNNEISEKSEIFDDQFSVERPDGSNFTLKIRSTKLEDSAMYFCASSDGTGPGYTFGSGTRLTVV.

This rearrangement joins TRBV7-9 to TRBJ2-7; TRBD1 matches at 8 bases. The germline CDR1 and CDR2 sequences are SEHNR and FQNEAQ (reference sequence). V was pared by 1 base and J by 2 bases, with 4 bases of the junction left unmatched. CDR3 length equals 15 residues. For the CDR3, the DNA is TGTGCCAGCAGCTTAGTTACAGGGGGTGCCTACGAGCAGTACTTC. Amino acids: CASSLVTGGAYEQYF.

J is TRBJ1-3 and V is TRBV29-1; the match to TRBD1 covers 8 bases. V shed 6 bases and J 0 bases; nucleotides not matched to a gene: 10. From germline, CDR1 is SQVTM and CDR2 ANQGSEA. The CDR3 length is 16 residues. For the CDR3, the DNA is TGCAGCGTGAGAAGGACAGGGAGCGGCTCTGGAAACACCATATATTTT. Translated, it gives CSVRRTGSGSGNTIYF.

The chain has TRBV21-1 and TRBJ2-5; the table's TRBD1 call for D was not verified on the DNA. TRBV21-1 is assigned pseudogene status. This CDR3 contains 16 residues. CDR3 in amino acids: CASSKASPQGWETQYF. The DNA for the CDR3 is TGTGCCAGCAGCAAAGCAAGCCCACAGGGATGGGAGACCCAGTACTTC.

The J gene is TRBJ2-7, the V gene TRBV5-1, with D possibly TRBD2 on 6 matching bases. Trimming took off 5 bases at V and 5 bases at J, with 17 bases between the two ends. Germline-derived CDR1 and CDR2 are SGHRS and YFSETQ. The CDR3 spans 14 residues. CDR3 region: CASSVGGIADEQYF. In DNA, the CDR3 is TGCGCCAGCAGTGTAGGCGGGATAGCAGACGAGCAGTACTTC.

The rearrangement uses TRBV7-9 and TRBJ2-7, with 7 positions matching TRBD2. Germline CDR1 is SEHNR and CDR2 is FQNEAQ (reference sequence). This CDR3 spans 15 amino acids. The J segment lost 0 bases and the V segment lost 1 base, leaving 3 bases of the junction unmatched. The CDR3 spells CASSLGLADSYEQYF. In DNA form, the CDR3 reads TGTGCCAGCAGCTTAGGGCTAGCGGACTCCTACGAGCAGTACTTC.

In DNA form, the CDR3 reads TGTGCCAGCAGTGACAGGGTGGGGTCGACCTACGAGCAGTACTTC. Its translation: CASSDRVGSTYEQYF. This chain links TRBV6-1 with TRBJ2-7, with D maybe TRBD1 (5 bases). Germline V gene lookup returns CDR1 MNHNS and CDR2 SASEGT. V was cut by 3 bases and J by 2 bases, with 14 bases left in between. The CDR3 runs to 15 residues.

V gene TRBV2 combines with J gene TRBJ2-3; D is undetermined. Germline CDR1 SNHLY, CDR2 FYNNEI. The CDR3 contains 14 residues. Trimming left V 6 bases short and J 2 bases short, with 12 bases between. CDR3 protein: CASRVERTTDTQYF. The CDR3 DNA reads TGTGCCAGCAGGGTAGAGAGAACCACAGATACGCAGTATTTT.

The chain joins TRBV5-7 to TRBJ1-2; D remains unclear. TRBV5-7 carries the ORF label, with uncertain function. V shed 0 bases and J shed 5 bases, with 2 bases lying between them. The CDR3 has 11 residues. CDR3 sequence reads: CASSLAYGYTF. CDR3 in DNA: TGTGCCAGCAGCTTGGCATATGGCTACACCTTC.

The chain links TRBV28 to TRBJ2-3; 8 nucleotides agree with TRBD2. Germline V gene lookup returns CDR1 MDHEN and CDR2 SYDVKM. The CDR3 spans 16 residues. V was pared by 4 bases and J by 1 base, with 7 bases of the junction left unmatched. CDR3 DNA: TGTGCCAGCAGTTCGGAAGCGGGAGTGGGCACAGATACGCAGTATTTT. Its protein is CASSSEAGVGTDTQYF.

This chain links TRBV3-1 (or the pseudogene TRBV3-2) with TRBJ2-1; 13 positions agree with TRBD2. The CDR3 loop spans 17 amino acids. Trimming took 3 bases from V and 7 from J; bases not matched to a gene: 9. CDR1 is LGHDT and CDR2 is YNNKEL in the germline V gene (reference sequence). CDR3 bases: TGTGCCAGCAGCCAGGGTGGACTAGCGGGAGTTATAAATGAGCAGTTCTTC. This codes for CASSQGGLAGVINEQFF.

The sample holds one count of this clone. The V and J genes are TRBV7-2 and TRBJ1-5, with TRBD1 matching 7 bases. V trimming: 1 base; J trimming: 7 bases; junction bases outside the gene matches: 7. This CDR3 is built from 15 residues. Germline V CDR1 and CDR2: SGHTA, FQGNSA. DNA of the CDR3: TGTGCCAGCAGCTTAGATTCAGGGGGAGAGCAGCCCCAGCATTTT. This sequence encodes CASSLDSGGEQPQHF.

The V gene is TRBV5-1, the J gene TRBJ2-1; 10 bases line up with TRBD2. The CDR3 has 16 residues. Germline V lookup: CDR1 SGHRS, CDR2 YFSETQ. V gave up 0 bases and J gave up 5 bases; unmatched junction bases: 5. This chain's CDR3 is CASSLATSGIHNEQFF. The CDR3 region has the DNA TGCGCCAGCAGCTTGGCCACTAGCGGGATTCACAATGAGCAGTTCTTC.

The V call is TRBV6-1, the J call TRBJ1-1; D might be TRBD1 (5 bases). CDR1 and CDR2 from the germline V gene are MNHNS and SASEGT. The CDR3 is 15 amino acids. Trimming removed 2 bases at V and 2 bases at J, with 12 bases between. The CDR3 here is CASSEYEQANTEAFF. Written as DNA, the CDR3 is TGTGCCAGCAGTGAATATGAACAGGCTAACACTGAAGCTTTCTTT.